This is a list of T cell receptor beta chains from one sample in a study of monozygotic twins with inflammatory bowel disease. TCRdb reprocessed the 5' RACE reads, keeping one entry per CDR3 protein, no DNA. Recorded for this sample: about 380,000 distinct CDR3 sequences. Sequenced: blood. These receptors were collected from a human donor with ulcerative colitis or Crohn's disease, or a healthy co-twin of an affected twin (not recorded which). CDR3s include the opening cysteine and the closing phenylalanine or tryptophan.

TRBV24-1	TRBJ2-3	CATSDEGLAGRTDTQYF
TRBV20-1	TRBJ1-1	CSARGSSNTEAFF
TRBV9	TRBJ2-1	CASSVGSRPDEQFF
TRBV7-3	TRBJ1-2	CASSLRRGYGYTF
TRBV18	TRBJ2-7	CASSPFADVSYEQYF
TRBV18	TRBJ2-3	CASSRGGKGTDTQYF
TRBV5-1	TRBJ2-1	CASSIKRGGVINEQFF
TRBV6-1	TRBJ1-3	CASSTGVHSGNTIYF
TRBV12-3/TRBV12-4	TRBJ1-2	CASSFRDYGRGGYTF
TRBV2	TRBJ1-4	CASSGQGNNEKLFF
TRBV6-2/TRBV6-3	TRBJ2-7	CASSHTRYEQYF
TRBV12-3/TRBV12-4	TRBJ2-4	CASSFDGGQSAKNIQYF
TRBV11-2	TRBJ2-2	CASKMNINLAGDPETGELFF
TRBV5-5	TRBJ2-2	CASSLRTGTTGELFF
TRBV6-2/TRBV6-3	TRBJ1-2	CASSATDSYTYGYTF
TRBV7-2	TRBJ2-7	CASSPRQDSIDEQYF
TRBV14	TRBJ1-6	CASSQQGWDSPLHF
TRBV5-4	TRBJ2-5	CASSSGLVDQETQYF
TRBV6-5	TRBJ2-2	CASSYVGFGELFF
TRBV12-3/TRBV12-4	TRBJ2-5	CASSLLAEETQYF
TRBV5-1	TRBJ2-5	CASSLTSGDRETQYF
TRBV20-1	TRBJ1-4	CSALPGQQTAGKLFF
TRBV7-2	TRBJ2-1	CASSLVTSAYNEQFF
TRBV10-3	TRBJ2-5	CAISEQGPPVSTQYF
TRBV4-1	TRBJ1-4	CASSLRTGGAIEKLFF
TRBV9	TRBJ2-2	CASSVDPSSVSNTGELFF
TRBV6-5	TRBJ2-1	CASSSGKRGYNEQFF
TRBV10-3	TRBJ2-7	CAISEEMSSYEQYF
TRBV27	TRBJ2-7	CASSLSRGLVYEQYF
TRBV4-2	TRBJ1-2	CASSRRAQGDYGYTF
TRBV15	TRBJ1-6	CATSRDRSESSPLHF
TRBV9	TRBJ2-3	CASSEGGLITDTQYF
TRBV20-1	TRBJ2-7	CSLRGPLEDEQYF
TRBV15	TRBJ2-7	CATSRDQLDEQYF
TRBV6-1	TRBJ1-1	CASSPSGGTTEAFF
TRBV4-3	TRBJ2-3	CASSHDRVAGGRADTQYF
TRBV20-1	TRBJ2-5	CSASWGEETQYF
TRBV30	TRBJ2-7	CAWSSVGGLFGDYEQYF
TRBV19	TRBJ1-1	CASSTTPEISNTEAFF
TRBV5-1	TRBJ2-5	CASSLEPSIGETQYF
TRBV28	TRBJ1-5	CASRFIPPGGLLQPQHF
TRBV18	TRBJ1-3	CASSRTSESSGNTIYF
TRBV7-6	TRBJ2-7	CASSPVRDGEQYF
TRBV4-2	TRBJ2-3	CASSQGGTTDTQYF
TRBV7-2	TRBJ1-6	CASSLALEAYSMGLHF
TRBV7-9	TRBJ1-4	CASSLVEEKLFF
TRBV11-2	TRBJ2-1	CASSFELGGYNEQFF
TRBV30	TRBJ2-3	CAWSPHSGGGYTDTQYF
TRBV5-1	TRBJ2-7	CASSLFERSSYEQYF
TRBV5-1	TRBJ2-3	CASSPGQGSTDTQYF
TRBV18	TRBJ2-7	CASSPPADPYEQYF
TRBV4-3	TRBJ2-1	CASSQGPWLAGGDEQFF
TRBV3-1	TRBJ2-3	CASSLHSDRANTDTQYF
TRBV5-1	TRBJ2-6	CASSFQGTGANVLTF
TRBV5-1	TRBJ2-3	CASSLVGVGQASTDTQYF
TRBV9	TRBJ2-1	CASSEQLGARYEQFF
TRBV7-2	TRBJ2-7	CASSLWDTYEQYF
TRBV3-1	TRBJ2-1	CASSPPLAGGNNEQFF
TRBV6-6	TRBJ1-6	CASRLDLGNSPLHF
TRBV6-1	TRBJ2-3	CASSAGVVSTDTQYF